Reported below is one TCR beta chain. It has no known antigen specificity. No qualities accompany the bases; no much larger clone lies one base away. The sample originates from a study of control samples from healthy donors and cancer patients (dated by TCRdb to the early 2020s). The CDR3 holds 14 amino acids from the cysteine to the phenylalanine. The read is trimmed to its CDR3 DNA, 42 bases read in frame from base 1. V is clipped by 4 bases and J by 3 bases, and the sequence between their germline boundaries is 9 bases long. CDR1 and CDR2 are drawn from the germline V gene: MRHNA, SNTAGT. The receptor library was made with the immunoSEQ multiplex PCR assay. TCRdb carries this immuneACCESS record with in-frame sequences only. Its versions omit some clonotypes, under half of them owing to an unresolved V gene in the studies checked, with the rest unexplained. This sample holds roughly 100,000 clones; 80% to 90% were observed only once. The ten largest clonotypes hold about 18% of the sample.

The chain is assembled from TRBV6-4 and TRBJ2-2; tentative D gene TRBD1, with 6 bases matching. The clonotype was recovered from a man in his sixties with lung cancer. The sequencing input was PBMCs. The CDR3: CASSVRGDTGELFF. At the DNA level, the sequence is TGTGCCAGCAGTGTCAGGGGCGACACCGGGGAGCTGTTTTTT.